This TCR beta chain came from a study of tumor-infiltrating lymphocytes in oesophageal squamous cell carcinoma. Trimming shortened V by 0 bases and J by 6 bases, and 9 bases separated the two germline ends. Per germline, CDR1 SGHAT and CDR2 FQNNGV. There are 13 residues in the CDR3. MiXCR, applied by TCRdb to the PCR reads, yields one record per CDR3 protein. Here the sample spans 15,000 to 25,000 distinct CDR3 sequences, around 40% being singletons. Within the sample, this clonotype is medium-sized. The chain is built from TRBV11-2 and TRBJ2-7; D is unresolved. The sequence derives from a male donor with esophageal squamous cell carcinoma. The sequenced sample consisted of esophageal tumor tissue. Written as DNA, the CDR3 is TGTGCCAGCAGCTTAGACGGTGGGCGCGAGCAGTACTTC. This codes for CASSLDGGREQYF.